This TCR beta chain emerged from a study of T cell responses to AZD1222 COVID-19 vaccine. With respect to this clone: Its specificity is unknown.

Clones were sequenced by immunoSEQ multiplex PCR, and TCRdb holds only the in-frame ones, with some missing. Of around 140,000 clones listed, approximately 92% are singletons. Study observations and caveats: Nearly half of the spike-specific TCRs reportedly recognize variant regions that carry no mutations. Without day 14 samples, only post-peak T cell repertoires were studied.

V gave up 7 bases and J gave up 11 bases, with 15 bases separating them. This CDR3 has 12 amino acids. CDR1 and CDR2 (germline): SNHLY, FYNNEI. This TCR derives from an adult who received the AZD1222 COVID-19 vaccine. The genes are TRBV2 and TRBJ2-1; maybe TRBD1 (6 bases). The input for sequencing was peripheral blood, taken 28 days after the second AZD1222 dose. CDR3 amino acids: CASKGDDPKQFF. CDR3 nucleotides: TGTGCCAGCAAGGGGGATGACCCAAAGCAGTTCTTC.